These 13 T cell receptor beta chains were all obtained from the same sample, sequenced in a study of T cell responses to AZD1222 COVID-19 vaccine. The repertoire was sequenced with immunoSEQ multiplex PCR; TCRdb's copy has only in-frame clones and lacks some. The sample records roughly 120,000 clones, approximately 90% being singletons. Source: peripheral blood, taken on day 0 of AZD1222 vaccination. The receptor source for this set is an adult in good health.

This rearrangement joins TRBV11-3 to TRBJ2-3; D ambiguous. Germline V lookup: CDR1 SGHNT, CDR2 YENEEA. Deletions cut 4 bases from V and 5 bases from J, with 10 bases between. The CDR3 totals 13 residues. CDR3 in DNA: TGTGCCAGCAGCTATTCGGCCGGAGATACGCAGTATTTT. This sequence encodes CASSYSAGDTQYF.

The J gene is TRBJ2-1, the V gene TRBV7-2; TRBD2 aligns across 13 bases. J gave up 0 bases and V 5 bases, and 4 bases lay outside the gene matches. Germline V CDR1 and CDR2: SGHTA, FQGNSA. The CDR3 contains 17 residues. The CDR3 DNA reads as TGTGCCAGCAGCCAAAGGACTAGCGGGAGCTCCTACAATGAGCAGTTCTTC. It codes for CASSQRTSGSSYNEQFF.

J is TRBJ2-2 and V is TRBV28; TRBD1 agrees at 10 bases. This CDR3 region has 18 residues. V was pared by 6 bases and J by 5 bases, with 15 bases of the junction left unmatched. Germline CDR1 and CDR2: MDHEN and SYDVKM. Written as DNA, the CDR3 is TGTGCCAGCAGCAGTATTCAGACAGGGGGCCTACGAACCGGGGAGCTGTTTTTT. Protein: CASSSIQTGGLRTGELFF.

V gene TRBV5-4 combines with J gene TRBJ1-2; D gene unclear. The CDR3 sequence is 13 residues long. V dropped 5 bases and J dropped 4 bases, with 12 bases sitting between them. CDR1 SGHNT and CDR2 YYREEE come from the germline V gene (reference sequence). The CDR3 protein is CASSSEQGYGYTF. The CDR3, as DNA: TGTGCCAGCAGTTCGGAGCAAGGCTATGGCTACACCTTC. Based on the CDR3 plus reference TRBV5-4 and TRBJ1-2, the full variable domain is ETGVTQSPTHLIKTRGQQVTLRCSSQSGHNTVSWYQQALGQGPQFIFQYYREEENGRGNFPPRFSGLQFPNYSSELNVNALELDDSALYLCASSSEQGYGYTFGSGTRLTVV.

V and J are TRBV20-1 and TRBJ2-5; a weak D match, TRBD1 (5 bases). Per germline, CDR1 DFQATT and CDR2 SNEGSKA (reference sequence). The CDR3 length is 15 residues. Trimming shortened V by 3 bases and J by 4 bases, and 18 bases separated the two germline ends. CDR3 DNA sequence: TGCAGTGCTAGTATGTGGCTGACCCAGGGAGAGACCCAGTACTTC. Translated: CSASMWLTQGETQYF.

The CDR3 sequence: CASSHRGPNEQFF. CDR3 bases: TGTGCCAGCAGCCACAGGGGGCCAAATGAGCAGTTCTTC. This rearrangement joins TRBV14 to TRBJ2-1; 8 nucleotides match TRBD1. This CDR3 region has 13 residues. From germline, CDR1 is SGHDN and CDR2 FVKESK. With 3 bases clipped from V and 7 bases from J, the junction kept 2 bases outside the gene matches.

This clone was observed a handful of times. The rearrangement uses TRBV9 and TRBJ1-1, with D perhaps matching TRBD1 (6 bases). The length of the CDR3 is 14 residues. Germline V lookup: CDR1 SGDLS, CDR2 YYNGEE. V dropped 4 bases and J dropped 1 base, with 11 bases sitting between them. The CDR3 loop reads CASSFRGGNTEAFF. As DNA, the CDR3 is TGTGCCAGCAGCTTCAGGGGAGGGAACACTGAAGCTTTCTTT.

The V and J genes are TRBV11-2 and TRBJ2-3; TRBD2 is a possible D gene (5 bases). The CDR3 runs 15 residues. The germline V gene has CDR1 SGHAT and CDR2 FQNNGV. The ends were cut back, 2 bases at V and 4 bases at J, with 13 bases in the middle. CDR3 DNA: TGTGCCAGCAGCTTAAAGTACGGGGTGGCAGATACGCAGTATTTT. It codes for CASSLKYGVADTQYF.

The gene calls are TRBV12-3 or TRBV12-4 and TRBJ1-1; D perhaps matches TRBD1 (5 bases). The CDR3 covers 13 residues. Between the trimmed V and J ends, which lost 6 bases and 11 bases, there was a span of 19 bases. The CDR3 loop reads CASSSGHFWSAFF. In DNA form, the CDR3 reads TGTGCCAGCAGCTCAGGGCACTTCTGGTCGGCTTTCTTT.

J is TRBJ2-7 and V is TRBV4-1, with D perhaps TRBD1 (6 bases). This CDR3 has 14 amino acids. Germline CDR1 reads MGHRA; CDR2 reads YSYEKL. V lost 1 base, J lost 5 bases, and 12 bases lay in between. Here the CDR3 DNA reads TGCGCCAGCAGCCAAGCCTGGGGGCCCCACGAGCAGTACTTC. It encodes CASSQAWGPHEQYF.

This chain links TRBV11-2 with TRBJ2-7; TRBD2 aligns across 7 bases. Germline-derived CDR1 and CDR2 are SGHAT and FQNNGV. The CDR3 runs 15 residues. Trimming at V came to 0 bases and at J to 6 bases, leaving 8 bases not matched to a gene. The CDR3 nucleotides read TGTGCCAGCAGCTTAGAAGCGGGGTCCTCTGGCGAGCAGTACTTC. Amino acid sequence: CASSLEAGSSGEQYF.

The CDR3 DNA reads TGCGCCAGCAGCTTGGCGGGACAGTACACCGGGGAGCTGTTTTTT. Amino acid sequence: CASSLAGQYTGELFF. The chain is built from TRBV5-1 and TRBJ2-2, with 7 bases identical to TRBD1. The CDR3 contains 15 residues. Trimming cost V 0 bases and J 3 bases; bases outside gene matches: 2. Germline V gene lookup returns CDR1 SGHRS and CDR2 YFSETQ.

The CDR3 here is CASSRDGAFYEQYF. The CDR3 DNA is TGTGCCAGCAGCCGGGACGGCGCCTTCTACGAGCAGTACTTC. The V gene is TRBV3-1 (or the pseudogene TRBV3-2), the J gene TRBJ2-7; D is perhaps TRBD1 or TRBD2 (5 bases each). CDR1 and CDR2 from the germline V gene are LGHDT and YNNKEL (reference sequence). V dropped 4 bases and J dropped 3 bases, with 13 bases sitting between them. The CDR3 has 14 residues.